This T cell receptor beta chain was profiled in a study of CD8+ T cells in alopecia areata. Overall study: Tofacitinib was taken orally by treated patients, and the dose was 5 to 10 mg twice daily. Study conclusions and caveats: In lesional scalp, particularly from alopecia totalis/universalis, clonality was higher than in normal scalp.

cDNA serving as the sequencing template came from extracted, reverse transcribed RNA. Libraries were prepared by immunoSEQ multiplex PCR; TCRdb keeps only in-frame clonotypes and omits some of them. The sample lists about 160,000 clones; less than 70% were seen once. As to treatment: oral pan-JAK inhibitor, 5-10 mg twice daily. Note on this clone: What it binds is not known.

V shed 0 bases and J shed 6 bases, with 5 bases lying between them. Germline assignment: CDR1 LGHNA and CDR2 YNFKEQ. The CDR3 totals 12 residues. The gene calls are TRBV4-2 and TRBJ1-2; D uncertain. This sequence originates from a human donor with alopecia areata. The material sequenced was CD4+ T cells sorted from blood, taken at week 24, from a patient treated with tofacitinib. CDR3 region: CASSQDYHGYTF. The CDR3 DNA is TGTGCCAGCAGCCAAGACTACCATGGCTACACCTTC.